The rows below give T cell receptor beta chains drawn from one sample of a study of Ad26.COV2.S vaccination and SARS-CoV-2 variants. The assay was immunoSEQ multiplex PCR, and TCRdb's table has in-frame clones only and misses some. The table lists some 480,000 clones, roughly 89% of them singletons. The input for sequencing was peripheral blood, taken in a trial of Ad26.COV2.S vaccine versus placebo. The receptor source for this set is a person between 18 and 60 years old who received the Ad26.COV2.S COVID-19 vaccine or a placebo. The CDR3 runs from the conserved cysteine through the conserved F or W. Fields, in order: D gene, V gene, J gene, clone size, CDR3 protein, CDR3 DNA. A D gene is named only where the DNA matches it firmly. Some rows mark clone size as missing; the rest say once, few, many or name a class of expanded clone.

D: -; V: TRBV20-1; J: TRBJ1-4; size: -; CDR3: CSGGLNEKLFF; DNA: TGCAGTGGGGGACTTAATGAAAAACTGTTTTTT
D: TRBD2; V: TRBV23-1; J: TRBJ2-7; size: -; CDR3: CASSQSTSGASYEQYF; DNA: TGCGCCAGCAGTCAATCGACTAGCGGGGCCTCCTACGAGCAGTACTTC
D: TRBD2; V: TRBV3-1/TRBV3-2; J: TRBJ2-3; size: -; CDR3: CASSQEASGFTDTQYF; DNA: TGTGCCAGCAGCCAAGAGGCTAGCGGGTTCACAGATACGCAGTATTTT
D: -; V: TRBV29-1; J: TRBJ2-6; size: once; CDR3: CSVLNGANVLTF; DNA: TGCAGCGTTCTGAATGGGGCCAACGTCCTGACTTTC
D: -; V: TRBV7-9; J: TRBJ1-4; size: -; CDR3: CASSLGESGRSERFF; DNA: TGTGCCAGCAGCTTAGGTGAATCAGGGAGGTCCGAGCGGTTTTTT
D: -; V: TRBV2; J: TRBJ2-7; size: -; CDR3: CASRDVSYEQYF; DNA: TGTGCCAGCAGGGACGTCTCCTACGAGCAGTACTTC
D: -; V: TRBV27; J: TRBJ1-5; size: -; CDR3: CASSSRQTGQPQHF; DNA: TGTGCCAGCAGTTCCAGACAGACGGGGCAGCCCCAGCATTTT
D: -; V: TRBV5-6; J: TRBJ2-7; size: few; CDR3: CASSLGGQTYEQYF; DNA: TGTGCCAGCAGCTTGGGCGGTCAAACCTACGAGCAGTACTTC
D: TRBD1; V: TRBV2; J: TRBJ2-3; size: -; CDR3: CASSGRDRVQDTQYF; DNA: TGTGCCAGCAGTGGCCGGGACAGGGTTCAAGATACGCAGTATTTT
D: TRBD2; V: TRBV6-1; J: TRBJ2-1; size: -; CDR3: CASREGLAGVEQFF; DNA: TGTGCCAGCAGAGAAGGCCTAGCGGGAGTAGAGCAGTTCTTC